This TCR beta chain was identified in a study of cytomegalovirus exposure and HLA in healthy donors. In the study overall: Unique TCRs numbering roughly 85 million, obtained from HLA-typed donors, made up an early data release. General study findings and limits: HLA restriction was apparent for most CMV-associated TCR beta chains in a later analysis.

PCR amplification relied on 60 Vbeta primers (plus 13 Jbeta primers). Sequencing used immunoSEQ multiplex PCR; TCRdb keeps in-frame clones, though not all of them. The sample records approximately 100,000 clones, around 76% being singletons. On this clone itself: Its antigen is undetermined.

This CDR3 has 13 residues. In germline, CDR1 is MNHEY, CDR2 SMNVEV (reference sequence). J was trimmed by 8 bases and V by 3 bases; bases with no gene match: 3. The chain couples TRBV27 to TRBJ1-4; 7 nucleotides align to TRBD1. This receptor was taken from a woman in her thirties or forties in good health and CMV-seropositive. Sequencing was done on a sample of PBMCs. Here the CDR3 DNA reads TGTGCCAGCAGTTTCAACAGGGGCGAAAAACTGTTTTTT. Translation gives CASSFNRGEKLFF.